This passage covers 23 T cell receptor beta chains from one sample sequenced in a study of blood T cell repertoires in COVID-19. Libraries were prepared by immunoSEQ multiplex PCR; TCRdb keeps only in-frame clonotypes and omits some of them. The sample comprises 65,000 to 100,000 clones, almost 90% of which are singletons, and nearly 5% rests with the top ten. Sequencing was carried out using peripheral blood. The receptor set was obtained from a woman older than 75 with acute or convalescent COVID-19.

The rearrangement uses TRBV11-2 and TRBJ2-1, with TRBD2 identical over 13 bases. The CDR3 covers 18 residues. Unmatched junction bases numbered 7, after V lost 5 bases and J lost 0 bases. Germline loops: CDR1 SGHAT, CDR2 FQNNGV. CDR3 nucleotides: TGTGCCAGCAGCGGAACTAGCGGGGGGGCTAGCTCCTACAATGAGCAGTTCTTC. Translating it yields CASSGTSGGASSYNEQFF.

The chain has TRBV5-6 and TRBJ2-7; D is possibly TRBD2 (6 bases). V lost 2 bases and J 3 bases, leaving 12 bases between the germline ends. Germline assignment: CDR1 SGHDT and CDR2 YYEEEE. This CDR3 comprises 14 residues. CDR3 amino acids: CASSFRVGGYEQYF. As DNA, the CDR3 is TGTGCCAGCAGCTTCAGGGTCGGGGGCTACGAGCAGTACTTC.

This chain links TRBV5-1 with TRBJ1-1, with TRBD1 matching over 8 bases. Germline lookup yields CDR1 SGHRS and CDR2 YFSETQ. After removal of 4 bases from V and 6 bases from J, the junction contained 11 bases not matched to a gene. The CDR3 has 15 residues. The CDR3 bases are TGCGCCAGCAGCCTCCGGACAGGGAGCATGGCTGAAGCTTTCTTT. Protein product: CASSLRTGSMAEAFF.

This clone appeared once. The CDR3: CASSLNSLAFSTDTQYF. CDR3 DNA: TGTGCCAGCAGCTTAAATTCGCTAGCATTTAGCACAGATACGCAGTATTTT. The V gene is TRBV7-2, the J gene TRBJ2-3; D perhaps matches TRBD2 (5 bases). The germline V gene encodes CDR1 SGHTA and CDR2 FQGNSA. V lost 2 bases to trimming and J lost 0 bases, with 15 bases between them. The CDR3 spans 17 residues.

The rearrangement links TRBV2 to TRBJ1-1, with TRBD1 as a possible D gene (6 bases). The CDR3 has 15 residues. The ends were cut back, 7 bases at V and 4 bases at J, with 19 bases in the middle. The germline V gene encodes CDR1 SNHLY and CDR2 FYNNEI. The CDR3 spells CASTLSSQGTTEAFF. In DNA, the CDR3 is TGTGCCAGCACCCTTTCGAGTCAGGGGACCACTGAAGCTTTCTTT.

The chain combines TRBV3-1 (or the pseudogene TRBV3-2) with TRBJ1-1, with TRBD1 matching 7 bases. The germline V gene has CDR1 LGHDT and CDR2 YNNKEL (reference sequence). The CDR3 is made up of 14 amino acids. The junction had 3 bases not matched to a gene; V was cut back by 4 bases and J by 1 base. The CDR3 loop is CASSLRDRNTEAFF. Here the CDR3 DNA reads TGTGCCAGCAGCCTCCGGGACAGGAACACTGAAGCTTTCTTT.

The chain recombines TRBV14 with TRBJ2-7; D is perhaps TRBD1 (6 bases). There are 14 residues in the CDR3. V was shortened by 0 bases and J by 6 bases, with 12 bases between the two germline ends. The germline CDR1 and CDR2 sequences are SGHDN and FVKESK. CDR3 sequence: CASSQENRGSEQYF. CDR3 in DNA: TGTGCCAGCAGCCAAGAAAATAGGGGGAGCGAGCAGTACTTC. Looking up the rest from reference TRBV14 and TRBJ2-7 gives the full variable domain: EAGVTQFPSHSVIEKGQTVTLRCDPISGHDNLYWYRRVMGKEIKFLLHFVKESKQDESGMPNNRFLAERTGGTYSTLKVQPAELEDSGVYFCASSQENRGSEQYFGPGTRLTVT.

V gene TRBV19 combines with J gene TRBJ2-1; 8 nucleotides agree with TRBD1. Looked up from germline, CDR1 is LNHDA and CDR2 is SQIVND (reference sequence). The trim removed 1 base at V and 3 bases at J, leaving 5 bases unmatched. The CDR3 covers 16 residues. CDR3 residues: CASSIATGQGYNEQFF. The CDR3 bases are TGTGCCAGTAGTATAGCAACCGGACAGGGCTACAATGAGCAGTTCTTC.

The rearrangement links TRBV12-3 or TRBV12-4 to TRBJ1-5, with TRBD1 as a possible D gene (5 bases). V shed 1 base and J shed 6 bases, with 7 bases lying between them. This CDR3 has 13 residues. CDR3 in DNA: TGTGCCAGCAGTTTAGTGGGGGGTCAGCCCCAGCATTTT. Its protein product is CASSLVGGQPQHF.

The V and J genes are TRBV24-1 and TRBJ2-3; TRBD2 matches 7 bases. The CDR3 loop spans 16 amino acids. The V and J ends lost 7 bases and 0 bases, in that order; junction bases with no gene match: 9. Germline assignment: CDR1 KGHDR and CDR2 SFDVKD. For the CDR3, the DNA is TGTGCCACCAGCGGGGGAGGGAGGGATAGCACAGATACGCAGTATTTT. Its protein product is CATSGGGRDSTDTQYF.

The chain couples TRBV4-1 to TRBJ2-5; 15 bases line up with TRBD2. V shed 4 bases, J shed 2 bases, and the junction held 5 bases outside the gene matches. CDR3 length equals 17 residues. Germline CDR1 and CDR2: MGHRA and YSYEKL. The CDR3 sequence: CASSRGTSGGSQETQYF. CDR3 in DNA: TGCGCCAGCAGCCGCGGGACTAGCGGGGGGTCACAAGAGACCCAGTACTTC.

The chain employs TRBV3-1 (or the pseudogene TRBV3-2) and TRBJ1-5; D perhaps matches TRBD1 (5 bases). Germline V gives CDR1 LGHDT, CDR2 YNNKEL (reference sequence). This CDR3 is 14 amino acids long. V was cut by 1 base and J by 7 bases, with 11 bases left in between. DNA for the CDR3: TGTGCCAGCAGCCAAGGAACAGGTAAGCAGCCCCAGCATTTT. It encodes CASSQGTGKQPQHF.

This sequence joins TRBV9 and TRBJ1-1, with TRBD1 matching 11 bases. V was clipped by 3 bases and J by 5 bases; unmatched bases: 12. In germline, CDR1 is SGDLS, CDR2 YYNGEE. There are 17 residues in the CDR3. The CDR3 here is CASSARAGTGGLTEAFF. DNA of the CDR3: TGTGCCAGCAGCGCTAGGGCCGGGACAGGGGGTTTAACTGAAGCTTTCTTT.

This clone was recorded once. The chain carries TRBV5-4 and TRBJ2-1, with 16 bases fitting TRBD2. V was pared by 4 bases and J by 10 bases, with 8 bases of the junction left unmatched. The length of the CDR3 is 16 residues. Per germline, CDR1 SGHNT and CDR2 YYREEE (reference sequence). Here the CDR3 reads CASSTGTSGRAGEQFF. The CDR3 DNA reads TGTGCCAGCAGCACTGGGACTAGCGGGAGGGCCGGAGAGCAGTTCTTC.

V usage is TRBV18 and J usage is TRBJ2-7, with TRBD2 matching 7 bases. The V gene's germline CDR1 is KGHSH and CDR2 LQKENI. This CDR3 has 14 amino acids. Trimming took 3 bases from V and 3 from J; bases not matched to a gene: 5. The CDR3, as DNA: TGTGCCAGCTCACCTGCGGGGGTTGGCTACGAGCAGTACTTC. It yields the protein CASSPAGVGYEQYF.

The chain has TRBV12-5 and TRBJ2-3; the match to TRBD2 covers 7 bases. V dropped 6 bases and J dropped 3; count of bases not matched to a gene: 0. The CDR3 extends over 12 amino acids. CDR1 and CDR2 (germline): LGHNT, FRNRAP. This CDR3 reads CASGGRTDTQYF. CDR3 sequence (DNA): TGTGCTAGTGGCGGGAGGACAGATACGCAGTATTTT.

The V gene is TRBV19, the J gene TRBJ2-3, with 8 bases that match TRBD1. Germline V gene sequence: CDR1 LNHDA, CDR2 SQIVND (reference sequence). The J segment lost 4 bases and the V segment lost 5 bases, leaving 2 bases of the junction unmatched. The CDR3 sequence is 13 residues long. CDR3 DNA sequence: TGTGCCAGTAGTTTGGACAGGGCAGATACGCAGTATTTT. This sequence encodes CASSLDRADTQYF.

The chain links TRBV21-1 to TRBJ2-1; the table's D call, TRBD2, was not checked against the DNA. TRBV21-1 is tagged as a pseudogene. The CDR3 length is 16 residues. The CDR3 region is CASSKGPGSSYNEQFF. CDR3 in DNA: TGTGCCAGCAGCAAAGGGCCGGGGAGCTCCTACAATGAGCAGTTCTTC.

The CDR3 protein is CATSRGGTSGGNEQFF. Here the CDR3 DNA reads TGTGCCACCAGCAGAGGCGGGACTAGCGGGGGCAATGAGCAGTTCTTC. The chain uses TRBV15 and TRBJ2-1, with TRBD2 matching 14 bases. This CDR3 is built from 16 residues. Germline CDR1 LNHNV, CDR2 YYDKDF (reference sequence). J was trimmed by 6 bases and V by 1 base; bases with no gene match: 2. The whole variable domain, filled in from reference TRBV15 and TRBJ2-1, reads DAMVIQNPRYQVTQFGKPVTLSCSQTLNHNVMYWYQQKSSQAPKLLFHYYDKDFNNEADTPDNFQSRRPNTSFCFLDIRSPGLGDTAMYLCATSRGGTSGGNEQFFGPGTRLTVL.

V is TRBV29-1 and J is TRBJ2-1, with D maybe TRBD1 (6 bases). The V and J ends lost 4 bases and 8 bases respectively, with 24 bases between them. The CDR3 is 16 amino acids. The germline V gene has CDR1 SQVTM and CDR2 ANQGSEA. CDR3 nucleotides: TGCAGCGTTGCCCTCCCCCCTACAGGGTACAGGGATGAGCAGTTCTTC. Its translation is CSVALPPTGYRDEQFF.

The chain employs TRBV4-2 and TRBJ2-2; possibly TRBD2 for D (6 bases). This CDR3 has 16 amino acids. CDR1 and CDR2 (germline): LGHNA, YNFKEQ. The V end was cut by 4 bases, the J end by 3 bases, with 15 bases between. This CDR3 is CASSRDSGGYTGELFF. In DNA, the CDR3 is TGTGCCAGCAGCCGCGATTCCGGGGGATACACCGGGGAGCTGTTTTTT.

This chain connects TRBV5-1 to TRBJ1-1; the match to TRBD1 covers 7 bases. V shed 2 bases, J shed 7 bases, and the junction held 11 bases outside the gene matches. Germline V gene data show CDR1 as SGHRS and CDR2 as YFSETQ. The CDR3 consists of 15 residues. The CDR3 region is CASSLGGSRSVEAFF. In nucleotides, the CDR3 is TGCGCCAGCAGCTTAGGGGGCAGTAGAAGCGTTGAAGCTTTCTTT.

The rearrangement joins TRBV3-1 (or the pseudogene TRBV3-2) to TRBJ2-1, with a tentative D call TRBD1 (5 bases). Trimming pared 0 bases from V and 10 bases from J, leaving 7 bases between. The CDR3 consists of 12 residues. Germline CDR1 LGHDT, CDR2 YNNKEL (reference sequence). The CDR3 loop is CASSQDWGEQFF. The CDR3 DNA follows: TGTGCCAGCAGCCAAGATTGGGGCGAGCAGTTCTTC.